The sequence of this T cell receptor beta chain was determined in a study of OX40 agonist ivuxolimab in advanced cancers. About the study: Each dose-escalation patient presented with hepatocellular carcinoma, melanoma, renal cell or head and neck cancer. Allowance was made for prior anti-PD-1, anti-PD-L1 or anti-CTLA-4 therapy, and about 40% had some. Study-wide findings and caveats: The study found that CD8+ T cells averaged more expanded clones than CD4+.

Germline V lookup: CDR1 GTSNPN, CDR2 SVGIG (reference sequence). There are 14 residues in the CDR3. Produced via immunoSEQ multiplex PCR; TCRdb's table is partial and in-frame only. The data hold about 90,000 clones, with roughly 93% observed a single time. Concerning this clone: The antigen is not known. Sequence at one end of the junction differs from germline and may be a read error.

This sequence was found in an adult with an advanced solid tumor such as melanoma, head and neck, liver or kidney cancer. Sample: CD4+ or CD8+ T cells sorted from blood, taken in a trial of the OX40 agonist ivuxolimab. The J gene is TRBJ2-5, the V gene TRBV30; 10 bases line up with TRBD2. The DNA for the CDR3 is TGTGCCTGGAGCAGGGCTAGCGGGAGTGAGACCCGGTACTTC. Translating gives CAWSRASGSETRYF.